Included here is one T cell receptor (beta chain) sequence, with context. Libraries were prepared by immunoSEQ multiplex PCR; TCRdb keeps only in-frame clonotypes and omits some of them. The sample comprises some 180,000 clones, about 86% of which are singletons, and approximately 11% rests with the top ten. This entry belongs to a study of blood T cell repertoires in COVID-19. Sequenced input: peripheral blood. This TCR derives from an older man with active or convalescent COVID-19.

The CDR3 DNA is TGTGCCAGCAGTGACCCCCTAGCGGGAGGCATCAATGAGCAGTTCTTC. It codes for CASSDPLAGGINEQFF. This chain uses TRBV6-2 or TRBV6-3 with TRBJ2-1, with 11 bases fitting TRBD2. J lost 6 bases, V lost 5 bases, and 9 bases had no gene match. The CDR3 has 16 residues. The germline V gene has CDR1 MNHEY and CDR2 SVGEGT.